The sequence of this T cell receptor beta chain was determined in a study of T cells after yellow fever vaccination. Template switching with 5'RACE generated the TCR cDNA and added a universal primer site and UMIs. TCRdb ran MiXCR on the 5' RACE reads and lists one entry per CDR3 protein. Of around 120,000 distinct CDR3 sequences in the sample, around 6.7% were seen once. Germline-derived CDR1 and CDR2 are LGHNT and FRNRAP. V lost 4 bases, J lost 4 bases, and 7 bases lay in between. This CDR3 comprises 12 residues. V and J are TRBV12-5 and TRBJ1-2; TRBD1 might be the D (5 bases). This material consisted of CD4+ T cells sorted from PBMCs, taken about 41 days after the first yellow fever vaccination. The sequence derives from a man younger than 30 who received the YFV17D yellow fever vaccine. The DNA of the CDR3 is TGTGCTAGTGGTTCCAGGGTCTATGGCTACACCTTC. As protein: CASGSRVYGYTF.